This T cell receptor (beta chain) was sequenced for a study of cytomegalovirus exposure and HLA in healthy donors. The CDR3 has 16 residues. Trimming took 0 bases from V and 1 from J, leaving 13 bases between them. CDR1 is LNHNV and CDR2 is YYDKDF in the germline V gene (reference sequence). These donors counted as nominally healthy when sampled, but unrecorded immune exposures were likely. Study-level findings and limits: According to the study, 160 or so TCR beta chains were cytomegalovirus-associated. Later analysis identified several of the most significant clusters that appeared linked to common viral pathogens. Segments of the TCR beta V type were, in most cases, productive about 90% or about 30% of the time in an earlier analysis.

The PCR employed 60 Vbeta primers together with 13 Jbeta primers. The protocol was immunoSEQ multiplex PCR, while the TCRdb copy is restricted to in-frame clones and leaves out a portion. Of roughly 100,000 clones in the sample, around 60% are singletons; the top ten hold about 4.5%. This clone was seen only a few times. Its antigen is not known. This sequence joins TRBV15 and TRBJ2-7, with TRBD2 as a possible D gene (6 bases). This clonotype originated in a human donor in good health. Specimen: PBMCs. The CDR3 DNA is TGTGCCACCAGCAGAGAAGCGGGTGCCTCATCCTACGAGCAGTACTTC. It yields the protein CATSREAGASSYEQYF.